The present TCR beta chain was sequenced within a study of neurological immune-mediated disorders. Findings and caveats of the study: The most TCR clonal expansion was seen in HTLV-1-associated myelopathy, whereas the least was seen in multiple sclerosis, below the level in healthy controls. Across subjects, no CDR3 amino acid sequence appeared in expanded clones of more than one subject, a finding that suggested private repertoires in all groups.

V lost 6 bases and J lost 4, with 10 bases in between. The CDR3 spans 12 residues. Germline CDR1 reads SGHTA; CDR2 reads FQGNSA. Time point denoted: technical triplicate 2. The unsorted libraries were generated from a total of 2 million PBMCs, which had been stored in RNAlater at -80 C. Regarding this clonotype: No antigen is known for it.

It was by 5'RACE with 10-nucleotide random UMIs that the cDNA was made. TCRdb re-called the 5' RACE reads with MiXCR, one entry per CDR3 protein. The sample lists about 59,000 distinct CDR3 sequences, approximately 25% occurring once. J is TRBJ2-7 and V is TRBV7-2; no clear D. The sample comprised PBMCs. This clonotype was sampled from a man aged 60 to 75 with HTLV-1-associated myelopathy (HAM/TSP). CDR3: CASRSVGYEQYF. The CDR3 region has the DNA TGTGCCAGCAGGTCCGTTGGTTACGAGCAGTACTTC.